This TCR beta chain was retrieved from a study of cytotoxic CD8 clonotypes in ibrutinib-treated CLL. As to this clone: This same CDR3 is encoded by further DNA sequences in the sample.

Germline-derived CDR1 and CDR2 are MNHEY and SVGAGI. V was cut by 2 bases and J by 1 base, with 5 bases left in between. The CDR3 spans 13 residues. The repertoire was sequenced with immunoSEQ multiplex PCR; TCRdb's copy has only in-frame clones and lacks some. The sample contains some 150,000 clones, roughly 83% of which appear only once. The V and J genes are TRBV6-5 and TRBJ1-2; D remains unclear. The clonotype was recovered from a human donor with chronic lymphocytic leukemia. Sequenced material: PBMCs, taken after 12 months of ibrutinib treatment. The CDR3 sequence: CASSYGDNYGYTF. As DNA, the CDR3 is TGTGCCAGCAGTTACGGGGATAACTATGGCTACACCTTC.